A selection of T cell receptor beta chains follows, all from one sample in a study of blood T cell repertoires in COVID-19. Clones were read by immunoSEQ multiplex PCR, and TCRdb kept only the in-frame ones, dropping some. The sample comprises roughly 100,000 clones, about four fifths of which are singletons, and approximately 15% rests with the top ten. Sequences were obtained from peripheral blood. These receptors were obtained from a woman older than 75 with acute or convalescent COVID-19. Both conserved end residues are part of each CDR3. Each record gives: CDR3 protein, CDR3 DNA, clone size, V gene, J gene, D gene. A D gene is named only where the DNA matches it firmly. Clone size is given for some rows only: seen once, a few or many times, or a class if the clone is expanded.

CDR3aa: CASSIRGGANTGELFF
CDR3nt: TGTGCCAGTAGTATTAGGGGCGGGGCGAACACCGGGGAGCTGTTTTTT
abundance: few
v_gene: TRBV19
j_gene: TRBJ2-2
d_gene: NA

CDR3aa: CASSLRGGRSYNEQFF
CDR3nt: TGTGCCAGCAGTCTTAGGGGGGGGAGGTCCTACAATGAGCAGTTCTTC
abundance: NA
v_gene: TRBV28
j_gene: TRBJ2-1
d_gene: NA

CDR3aa: CATSRDLTSGSARSTDTQYF
CDR3nt: TGTGCCACCAGCAGAGATCTGACTAGCGGGAGTGCCCGTAGCACAGATACGCAGTATTTT
abundance: NA
v_gene: TRBV15
j_gene: TRBJ2-3
d_gene: TRBD2

CDR3aa: CASSPTSGTITGELFF
CDR3nt: TGTGCCAGCAGCCCGACTAGCGGGACGATTACCGGGGAGCTGTTTTTT
abundance: NA
v_gene: TRBV7-9
j_gene: TRBJ2-2
d_gene: TRBD2

CDR3aa: CASRNPGQSNYGYTF
CDR3nt: TGTGCCAGCAGAAATCCGGGACAGAGCAACTATGGCTACACCTTC
abundance: NA
v_gene: TRBV6-5
j_gene: TRBJ1-2
d_gene: TRBD1

CDR3aa: CAVKGTGEYEQYF
CDR3nt: TGTGCCGTAAAGGGGACAGGGGAATACGAGCAGTACTTC
abundance: NA
v_gene: TRBV6-5
j_gene: TRBJ2-7
d_gene: TRBD1

CDR3aa: CASKLSGTYEQYF
CDR3nt: TGTGCCAGCAAATTGAGCGGAACCTACGAGCAGTACTTC
abundance: NA
v_gene: TRBV27
j_gene: TRBJ2-7
d_gene: NA

CDR3aa: CASSYSVAGGGELFF
CDR3nt: TGTGCCAGCAGTTACTCGGTAGCGGGAGGCGGGGAGCTGTTTTTT
abundance: NA
v_gene: TRBV6-5
j_gene: TRBJ2-2
d_gene: TRBD2

CDR3aa: CASSQGDSYNEQFF
CDR3nt: TGTGCCAGCAGCCAAGGGGACAGTTACAATGAGCAGTTCTTC
abundance: NA
v_gene: TRBV4-2
j_gene: TRBJ2-1
d_gene: TRBD1

CDR3aa: CASSNGQGALNQPQHF
CDR3nt: TGTGCCAGCAGCAACGGACAGGGGGCTCTTAATCAGCCCCAGCATTTT
abundance: once
v_gene: TRBV21-1
j_gene: TRBJ1-5
d_gene: NA

CDR3aa: CASSLQETGELFF
CDR3nt: TGTGCCAGCTCTCTACAGGAAACCGGGGAGCTGTTTTTT
abundance: NA
v_gene: TRBV18
j_gene: TRBJ2-2
d_gene: NA

CDR3aa: CASSLASGSHNEQFF
CDR3nt: TGCGCCAGCAGCTTGGCTAGCGGGAGCCACAATGAGCAGTTCTTC
abundance: few
v_gene: TRBV5-1
j_gene: TRBJ2-1
d_gene: TRBD2

CDR3aa: CSAVGGDEQFF
CDR3nt: TGCAGTGCTGTAGGGGGCGATGAGCAGTTCTTC
abundance: NA
v_gene: TRBV20-1
j_gene: TRBJ2-1
d_gene: TRBD1

CDR3aa: CASSKGDYTGELFF
CDR3nt: TGTGCCAGCTCAAAAGGAGACTACACCGGGGAGCTGTTTTTT
abundance: NA
v_gene: TRBV18
j_gene: TRBJ2-2
d_gene: NA

CDR3aa: CASSLAETSFNEQFF
CDR3nt: TGCGCCAGCAGCTTGGCCGAGACTAGCTTCAATGAGCAGTTCTTC
abundance: NA
v_gene: TRBV5-1
j_gene: TRBJ2-1
d_gene: TRBD2

CDR3aa: CASRDWKGYEQYF
CDR3nt: TGTGCCAGCAGGGACTGGAAGGGCTACGAGCAGTACTTC
abundance: NA
v_gene: TRBV6-5
j_gene: TRBJ2-7
d_gene: NA

CDR3aa: CASNGGGVGTEAFF
CDR3nt: TGTGCCAGCAACGGGGGAGGGGTAGGCACTGAAGCTTTCTTT
abundance: NA
v_gene: TRBV3-1/TRBV3-2
j_gene: TRBJ1-1
d_gene: NA

CDR3aa: CASSQTPGTGVTEAFF
CDR3nt: TGTGCCAGCAGTCAGACTCCCGGGACAGGGGTTACTGAAGCTTTCTTT
abundance: NA
v_gene: TRBV2
j_gene: TRBJ1-1
d_gene: TRBD1

CDR3aa: CASSPRGSGRADEQFF
CDR3nt: TGTGCCAGCAGCCCCCGTGGTAGCGGGAGGGCCGATGAGCAGTTCTTC
abundance: NA
v_gene: TRBV3-1/TRBV3-2
j_gene: TRBJ2-1
d_gene: TRBD2

CDR3aa: CASSLNLAGEGDTQYF
CDR3nt: TGTGCCAGCAGCCTTAATTTAGCGGGAGAGGGAGATACGCAGTATTTT
abundance: NA
v_gene: TRBV3-1/TRBV3-2
j_gene: TRBJ2-3
d_gene: TRBD2

CDR3aa: CASSGTGGSYNEQFF
CDR3nt: TGTGCCAGCAGCGGAACGGGTGGGTCCTACAATGAGCAGTTCTTC
abundance: NA
v_gene: TRBV7-8
j_gene: TRBJ2-1
d_gene: NA

CDR3aa: CSGELQETQYF
CDR3nt: TGCAGCGGAGAACTTCAAGAGACCCAGTACTTC
abundance: once
v_gene: TRBV29-1
j_gene: TRBJ2-5
d_gene: NA

CDR3aa: CASSLMSLAGVSDTQYF
CDR3nt: TGCGCCAGCAGCTTGATGTCGCTAGCGGGAGTATCAGATACGCAGTATTTT
abundance: NA
v_gene: TRBV5-1
j_gene: TRBJ2-3
d_gene: TRBD2

CDR3aa: CASSLGQGNTEAFF
CDR3nt: TGTGCCAGCAGCTTGGGACAGGGGAACACTGAAGCTTTCTTT
abundance: NA
v_gene: TRBV7-9
j_gene: TRBJ1-1
d_gene: TRBD1

CDR3aa: CASGAASGGGHEQFF
CDR3nt: TGTGCCAGTGGCGCGGCTAGCGGGGGGGGTCATGAGCAGTTCTTC
abundance: few
v_gene: TRBV3-1/TRBV3-2
j_gene: TRBJ2-1
d_gene: TRBD2

CDR3aa: CASSFGPANTEAFF
CDR3nt: TGCGCCAGCAGCTTTGGGCCCGCCAACACTGAAGCTTTCTTT
abundance: NA
v_gene: TRBV5-1
j_gene: TRBJ1-1
d_gene: NA

CDR3aa: CASTRDSYNEQFF
CDR3nt: TGCGCCAGCACCCGGGACAGCTACAATGAGCAGTTCTTC
abundance: NA
v_gene: TRBV5-1
j_gene: TRBJ2-1
d_gene: TRBD1

CDR3aa: CASSLGPVGAGVGTDTQYF
CDR3nt: TGTGCCAGCAGCTTAGGGCCGGTTGGGGCGGGAGTTGGCACAGATACGCAGTATTTT
abundance: NA
v_gene: TRBV7-2
j_gene: TRBJ2-3
d_gene: TRBD2

CDR3aa: CASSRLAGGRETQYF
CDR3nt: TGTGCCAGTAGTCGACTAGCGGGAGGGCGGGAGACCCAGTACTTC
abundance: NA
v_gene: TRBV19
j_gene: TRBJ2-5
d_gene: TRBD2

CDR3aa: CASSLGRETDTQYF
CDR3nt: TGTGCCAGCAGTCTCGGGAGAGAAACAGATACGCAGTATTTT
abundance: NA
v_gene: TRBV6-5
j_gene: TRBJ2-3
d_gene: NA

CDR3aa: CASSYSGSYNEQFF
CDR3nt: TGTGCCAGCAGTTATAGCGGGAGTTACAATGAGCAGTTCTTC
abundance: NA
v_gene: TRBV28
j_gene: TRBJ2-1
d_gene: TRBD2

CDR3aa: CATSGASGRGGYNEQFF
CDR3nt: TGTGCCACCAGTGGTGCTAGCGGGAGAGGGGGGTACAATGAGCAGTTCTTC
abundance: NA
v_gene: TRBV24-1
j_gene: TRBJ2-1
d_gene: TRBD2

CDR3aa: CASSLVLGAQGETQYF
CDR3nt: TGTGCCAGCAGCTTAGTACTGGGCGCGCAGGGGGAGACCCAGTACTTC
abundance: many
v_gene: TRBV7-8
j_gene: TRBJ2-5
d_gene: NA

CDR3aa: CASRLGPDTLTNEKLFF
CDR3nt: TGTGCAAGTCGCTTAGGCCCTGACACCCTAACTAATGAAAAACTGTTTTTT
abundance: NA
v_gene: TRBV12-2
j_gene: TRBJ1-4
d_gene: NA

CDR3aa: CASSFSDWETQYF
CDR3nt: TGTGCCAGCAGCTTCTCGGACTGGGAGACCCAGTACTTC
abundance: NA
v_gene: TRBV7-2
j_gene: TRBJ2-5
d_gene: NA

CDR3aa: CAISDGIGTSGGEQFF
CDR3nt: TGTGCCATCAGTGATGGGATCGGGACTAGCGGTGGCGAGCAGTTCTTC
abundance: NA
v_gene: TRBV10-3
j_gene: TRBJ2-1
d_gene: TRBD2

CDR3aa: CASSSGYTHNEQFF
CDR3nt: TGTGCCAGCAGCTCAGGGTACACCCACAATGAGCAGTTCTTC
abundance: NA
v_gene: TRBV11-3
j_gene: TRBJ2-1
d_gene: NA

CDR3aa: CASSRQGSETQYF
CDR3nt: TGCGCCAGCAGCCGACAGGGTTCAGAGACCCAGTACTTC
abundance: NA
v_gene: TRBV5-1
j_gene: TRBJ2-5
d_gene: TRBD1

CDR3aa: CSVESGGQGYTF
CDR3nt: TGCAGCGTCGAATCGGGGGGCCAGGGCTACACCTTC
abundance: NA
v_gene: TRBV29-1
j_gene: TRBJ1-2
d_gene: NA

CDR3aa: CSVDESGGLETQYF
CDR3nt: TGCAGCGTTGATGAGTCAGGGGGACTAGAGACCCAGTACTTC
abundance: NA
v_gene: TRBV29-1
j_gene: TRBJ2-5
d_gene: NA

CDR3aa: CASSRRQGGDVLTF
CDR3nt: TGTGCCAGCAGTAGAAGACAGGGTGGGGACGTCCTGACTTTC
abundance: few
v_gene: TRBV6-5
j_gene: TRBJ2-6
d_gene: TRBD1

CDR3aa: CASSLAGGPYEQYF
CDR3nt: TGCGCCAGCAGCTTGGCCGGAGGGCCCTACGAGCAGTACTTC
abundance: NA
v_gene: TRBV5-1
j_gene: TRBJ2-7
d_gene: NA

CDR3aa: CASSPPTSGINTGELFF
CDR3nt: TGTGCCAGCTCACCACCGACTAGCGGGATTAACACCGGGGAGCTGTTTTTT
abundance: NA
v_gene: TRBV18
j_gene: TRBJ2-2
d_gene: TRBD2

CDR3aa: CASTIDRFNQPQHF
CDR3nt: TGCGCCAGCACGATAGACAGATTCAATCAGCCCCAGCATTTT
abundance: NA
v_gene: TRBV10-2
j_gene: TRBJ1-5
d_gene: NA

CDR3aa: CASSPPRASGRSEQFF
CDR3nt: TGTGCCAGCAGTCCGCCCAGGGCTAGCGGGAGGAGTGAGCAGTTCTTC
abundance: NA
v_gene: TRBV27
j_gene: TRBJ2-1
d_gene: TRBD2

CDR3aa: CASGGAGANVLTF
CDR3nt: TGTGCCAGCGGAGGGGCTGGGGCCAACGTCCTGACTTTC
abundance: few
v_gene: TRBV28
j_gene: TRBJ2-6
d_gene: NA

CDR3aa: CASSEMYRANYGYTF
CDR3nt: TGTGCCAGCAGTGAAATGTACCGGGCTAACTATGGCTACACCTTC
abundance: NA
v_gene: TRBV6-1
j_gene: TRBJ1-2
d_gene: NA

CDR3aa: CASSLDNYEQYF
CDR3nt: TGTGCCAGCAGTTTAGACAACTACGAGCAGTACTTC
abundance: NA
v_gene: TRBV28
j_gene: TRBJ2-7
d_gene: NA

CDR3aa: CASRERTSGTDTQYF
CDR3nt: TGTGCCAGCAGGGAACGGACTAGCGGTACAGATACGCAGTATTTT
abundance: NA
v_gene: TRBV14
j_gene: TRBJ2-3
d_gene: TRBD2

CDR3aa: CAWSVQRYSGSSGGELFF
CDR3nt: TGTGCCTGGAGTGTACAACGGTATAGCGGGAGCTCGGGCGGGGAGCTGTTTTTT
abundance: NA
v_gene: TRBV30
j_gene: TRBJ2-2
d_gene: TRBD2

CDR3aa: CANRDRSEQPQHF
CDR3nt: TGTGCCAACAGGGACAGGTCGGAGCAGCCCCAGCATTTT
abundance: NA
v_gene: TRBV11-3
j_gene: TRBJ1-5
d_gene: TRBD1